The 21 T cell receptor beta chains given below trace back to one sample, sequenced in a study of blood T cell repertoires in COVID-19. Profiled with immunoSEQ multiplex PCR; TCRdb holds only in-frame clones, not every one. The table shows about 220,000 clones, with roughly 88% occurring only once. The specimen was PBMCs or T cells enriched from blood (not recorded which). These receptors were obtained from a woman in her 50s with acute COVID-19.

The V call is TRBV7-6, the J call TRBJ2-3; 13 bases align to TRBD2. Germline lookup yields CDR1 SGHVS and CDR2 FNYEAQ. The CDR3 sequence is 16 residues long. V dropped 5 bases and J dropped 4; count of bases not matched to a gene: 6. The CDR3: CASSPGLAGDSDTQYF. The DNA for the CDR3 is TGTGCCAGCAGCCCTGGACTAGCGGGAGACTCAGATACGCAGTATTTT.

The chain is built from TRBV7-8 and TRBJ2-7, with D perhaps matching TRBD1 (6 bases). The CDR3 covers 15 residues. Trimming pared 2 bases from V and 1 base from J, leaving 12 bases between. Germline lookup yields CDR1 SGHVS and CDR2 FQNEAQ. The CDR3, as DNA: TGTGCCAGCAGCTTACACCAGGGGCCTTCCTACGAGCAGTACTTC. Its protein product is CASSLHQGPSYEQYF.

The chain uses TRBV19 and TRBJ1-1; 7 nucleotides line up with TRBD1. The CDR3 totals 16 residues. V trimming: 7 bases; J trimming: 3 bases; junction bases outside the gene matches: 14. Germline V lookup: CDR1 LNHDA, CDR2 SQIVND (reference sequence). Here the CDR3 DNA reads TGTGCCAGTACCCGCGGGGGGAGGGGGCGAGACACTGAAGCTTTCTTT. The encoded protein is CASTRGGRGRDTEAFF.

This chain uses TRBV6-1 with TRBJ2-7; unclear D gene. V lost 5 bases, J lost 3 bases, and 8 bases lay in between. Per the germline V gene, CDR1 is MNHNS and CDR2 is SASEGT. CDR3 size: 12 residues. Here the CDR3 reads CASSYSDYEQYF. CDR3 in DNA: TGTGCCAGCAGTTATAGTGACTACGAGCAGTACTTC.

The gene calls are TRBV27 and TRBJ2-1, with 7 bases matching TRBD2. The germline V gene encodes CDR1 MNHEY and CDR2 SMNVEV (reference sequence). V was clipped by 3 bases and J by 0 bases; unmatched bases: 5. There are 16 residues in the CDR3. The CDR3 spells CASSFRGRASYNEQFF. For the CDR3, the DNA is TGTGCCAGCAGTTTCCGGGGGAGGGCCTCCTACAATGAGCAGTTCTTC.

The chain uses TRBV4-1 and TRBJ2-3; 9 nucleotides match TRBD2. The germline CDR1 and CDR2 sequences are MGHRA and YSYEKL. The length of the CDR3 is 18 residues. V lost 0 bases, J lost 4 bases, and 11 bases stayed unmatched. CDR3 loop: CASSQDYGLAGSADTQYF. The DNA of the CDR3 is TGCGCCAGCAGCCAAGATTATGGGCTAGCGGGATCAGCAGATACGCAGTATTTT.

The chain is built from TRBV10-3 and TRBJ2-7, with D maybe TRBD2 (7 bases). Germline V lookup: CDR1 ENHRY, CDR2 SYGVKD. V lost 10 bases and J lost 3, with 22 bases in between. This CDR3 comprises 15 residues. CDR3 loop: CATLPGGNNIYEQYF. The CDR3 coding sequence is TGTGCCACCCTGCCGGGGGGCAACAATATCTACGAGCAGTACTTC.

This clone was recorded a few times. The CDR3 reads CASSLSRQSNQPQHF. CDR3 in DNA: TGTGCCAGCAGTTTATCGCGACAGAGCAATCAGCCCCAGCATTTT. The chain carries TRBV27 and TRBJ1-5; a weak D match, TRBD1 (5 bases). Trimming removed 0 bases from V and 1 base from J, with 7 bases in between. There are 15 residues in the CDR3. CDR1 and CDR2 from the germline V gene are MNHEY and SMNVEV (reference sequence).

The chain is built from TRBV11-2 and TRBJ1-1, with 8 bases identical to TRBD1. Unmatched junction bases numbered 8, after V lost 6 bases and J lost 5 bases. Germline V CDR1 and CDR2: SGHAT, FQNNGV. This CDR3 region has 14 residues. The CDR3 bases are TGTGCCAGCAGTCGCAGGACAGGGTCGACTGAAGCTTTCTTT. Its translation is CASSRRTGSTEAFF. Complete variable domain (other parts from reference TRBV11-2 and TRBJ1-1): EAGVAQSPRYKIIEKRQSVAFWCNPISGHATLYWYQQILGQGPKLLIQFQNNGVVDDSQLPKDRFSAERLKGVDSTLKIQPAKLEDSAVYLCASSRRTGSTEAFFGQGTRLTVV.

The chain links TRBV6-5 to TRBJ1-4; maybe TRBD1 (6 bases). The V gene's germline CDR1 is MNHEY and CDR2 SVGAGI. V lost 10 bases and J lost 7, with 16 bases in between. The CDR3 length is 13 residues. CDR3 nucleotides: TGTGCCATCCGGACAGACTTACCTGAAAAACTGTTTTTT. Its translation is CAIRTDLPEKLFF.

The CDR3 loop is CASTVRERINEQFF. The CDR3 bases are TGTGCCAGCACCGTCAGGGAAAGAATCAATGAGCAGTTCTTC. The chain recombines TRBV9 with TRBJ2-1, with D perhaps TRBD1 (5 bases). The CDR3 spans 14 residues. From germline, CDR1 is SGDLS and CDR2 YYNGEE. V was cut by 6 bases and J by 6 bases, with 16 bases left in between.

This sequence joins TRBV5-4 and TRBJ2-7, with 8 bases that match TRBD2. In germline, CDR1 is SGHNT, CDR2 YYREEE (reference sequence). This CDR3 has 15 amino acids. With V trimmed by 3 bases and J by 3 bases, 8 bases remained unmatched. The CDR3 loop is CASSYFGAGGYEQYF. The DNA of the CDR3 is TGTGCCAGCAGCTACTTCGGGGCGGGAGGCTACGAGCAGTACTTC.

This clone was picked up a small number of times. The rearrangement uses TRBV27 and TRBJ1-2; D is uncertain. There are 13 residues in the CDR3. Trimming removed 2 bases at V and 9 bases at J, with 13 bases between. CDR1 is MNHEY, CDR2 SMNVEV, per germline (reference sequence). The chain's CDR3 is CASSLREPRSYTF. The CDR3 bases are TGTGCCAGCAGTTTACGGGAGCCCCGGAGCTACACCTTC.

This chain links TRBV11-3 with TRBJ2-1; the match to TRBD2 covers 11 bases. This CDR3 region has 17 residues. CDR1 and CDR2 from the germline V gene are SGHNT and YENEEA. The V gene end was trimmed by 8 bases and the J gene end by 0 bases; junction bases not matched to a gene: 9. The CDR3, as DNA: TGTGCCAGCTTCATCCCCACTAGCGGGAGCTCCTACAATGAGCAGTTCTTC. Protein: CASFIPTSGSSYNEQFF.

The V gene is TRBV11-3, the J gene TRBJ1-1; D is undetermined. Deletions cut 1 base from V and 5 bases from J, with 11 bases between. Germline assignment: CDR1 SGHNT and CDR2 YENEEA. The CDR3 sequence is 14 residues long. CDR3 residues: CASSLGGRGTEAFF. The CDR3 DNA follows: TGTGCCAGCAGCTTAGGGGGAAGAGGGACTGAAGCTTTCTTT.

DNA for the CDR3: TGCGCCAGCAGCCAAGAGGAGGGGCTAATGAACACCGGGGAGCTGTTTTTT. Translated: CASSQEEGLMNTGELFF. The chain carries TRBV4-1 and TRBJ2-2; D possibly corresponds to TRBD2 (6 bases). Germline loops: CDR1 MGHRA, CDR2 YSYEKL. The CDR3 consists of 17 residues. Trimming took off 0 bases at V and 1 base at J, with 12 bases between the two ends.

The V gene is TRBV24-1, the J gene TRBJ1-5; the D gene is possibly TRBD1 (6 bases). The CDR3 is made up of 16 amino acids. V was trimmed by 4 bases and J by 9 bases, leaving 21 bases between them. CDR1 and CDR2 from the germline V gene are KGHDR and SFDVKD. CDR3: CATSDTGQNPLGPQHF. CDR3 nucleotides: TGTGCCACCAGTGACACGGGACAAAACCCATTAGGGCCCCAGCATTTT.

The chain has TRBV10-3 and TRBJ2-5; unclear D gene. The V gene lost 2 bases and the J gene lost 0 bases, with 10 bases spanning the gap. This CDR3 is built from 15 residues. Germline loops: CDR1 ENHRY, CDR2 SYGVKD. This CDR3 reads CAISEPTWYQETQYF. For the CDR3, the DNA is TGTGCCATCAGTGAGCCGACTTGGTACCAAGAGACCCAGTACTTC.

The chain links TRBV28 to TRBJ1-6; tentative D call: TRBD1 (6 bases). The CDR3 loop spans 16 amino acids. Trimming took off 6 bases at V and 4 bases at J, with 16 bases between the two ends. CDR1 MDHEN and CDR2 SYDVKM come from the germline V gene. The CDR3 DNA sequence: TGTGCCAGCAGAAAAAACACGGGACATTATAATTCACCCCTCCACTTT. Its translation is CASRKNTGHYNSPLHF.

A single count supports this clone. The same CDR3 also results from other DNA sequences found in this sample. The CDR3 is CAWSVRSNQPQHF. The CDR3 DNA reads as TGTGCCTGGAGTGTAAGGAGTAATCAGCCCCAGCATTTT. The rearrangement joins TRBV30 to TRBJ1-5; D gene ambiguous. Trimming removed 0 bases at V and 4 bases at J, with 7 bases between. Germline CDR1 and CDR2: GTSNPN and SVGIG (reference sequence). This CDR3 contains 13 residues. Filled out from reference TRBV30 and TRBJ1-5, the complete variable domain reads SQTIHQWPATLVQPVGSPLSLECTVEGTSNPNLYWYRQAAGRGLQLLFYSVGIGQISSEVPQNLSASRPQDRQFILSSKKLLLSDSGFYLCAWSVRSNQPQHFGDGTRLSIL.

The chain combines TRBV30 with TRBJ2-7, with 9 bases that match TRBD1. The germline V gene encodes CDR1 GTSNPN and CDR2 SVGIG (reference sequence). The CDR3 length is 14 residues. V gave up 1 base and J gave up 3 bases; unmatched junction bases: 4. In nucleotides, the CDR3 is TGTGCCTGGAGTGACGGGACAGGGCTCTACGAGCAGTACTTC. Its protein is CAWSDGTGLYEQYF.